This TCR beta chain is drawn from a study of PD-L1 blockade in urothelial cancer. Study-wide context: About nine tenths of the roughly 30 patients comprised males who had bladder-origin urothelial cancer. Tumor samples were found to contain a median of about 1,500 T cells.

The CDR3 has 13 residues. V was cut by 2 bases and J by 1 base, with 5 bases left in between. Germline loops: CDR1 KGHSH, CDR2 LQKENI. Repertoires were generated with immunoSEQ multiplex PCR, while TCRdb's copy carries only in-frame clones and drops some. Among about 35,000 clones listed, 35% to 40% were seen once. This clone was observed a single time. Its antigen remains unidentified. General study results and limits: There were more tumor-infiltrating T lymphocytes in patients with durable benefit. The authors used one FFPE tumor sample per patient and did not take it right before treatment.

This sequence was found in a man between 60 and 70 years old with urothelial cancer. The input for sequencing was tumor tissue, taken before atezolizumab (anti-PD-L1) treatment. The rearrangement links TRBV18 to TRBJ1-1; no clear D gene. The CDR3 loop is CASSPLGNTEAFF. The CDR3 DNA reads TGTGCCAGCTCACCATTAGGGAACACTGAAGCTTTCTTT.